Below, one TCR beta chain is given with its context. This clonotype was detected ten times or more. Its antigen is not yet known. It has no much larger one-base neighbor in the sample; base qualities were not kept. PBMCs were isolated by Ficoll-Paque density gradient centrifugation. This sample was sequenced with an Illumina NovaSeq 6000. Using 5'RACE with constant-segment primers, TCRalpha and TCRbeta cDNA libraries were constructed, with sample barcodes and unique molecular identifiers added in the process. RNA was extracted from every sample with Trizol reagent. Library amplification was performed in two PCR steps, and a second sample barcode and Illumina TruSeq adapters were introduced in the second step. Sequencing of libraries was performed on an Illumina NovaSeq with 2 x 150 bp paired-end reads. The paper's processing steps were these. With migec v1.2.7, reads were demultiplexed and then collapsed into UMI-guided consensus sequences. With mixcr v2.1.11, UMI consensuses were aligned to TRA and TRB V and J templates and assembled into clonotypes. Clonotypes were classified as expanded or contracted when called significant by both edgeR and NoisET, with noise models trained on biological replicates. For edgeR calls, the cutoffs were a false discovery rate-adjusted p below 0.01 and a log2 fold-change threshold of 1. As an exploratory analysis of dynamics, PCA with hierarchical clustering was applied to max-normalized trajectories of the 1000 most abundant clonotypes. Separately sequenced CD4+ and CD8+ repertoires were used to assign a CD4 or CD8 phenotype to each responding clone. TCRdb reworked the public reads: Q25 trimming with fastp, MiXCR clone assembly, productive beta chains retained. One record per CDR3 amino acid sequence lists the most common genes and DNA. These V and J calls derive from TCRdb rather than the authors' analysis. The sample yields 300,000 to 350,000 distinct CDR3 sequences; roughly 13% were counted once. 21% of the sample comes from the top ten.

The sample belongs to a study of T-cell memory formation after mild COVID-19 (dated by TCRdb to 2020 to 2023). Study-level background: TCR sequence clusters from the two donors were largely donor specific. T-cell clones expanding and contracting after mild COVID-19 in a couple of donors were tracked by longitudinal TCRalpha and TCRbeta repertoire sequencing. The cohort was made up of two young adult volunteers, one female and one male, who were previously healthy.

Taken from the germline V gene, the CDR1 and CDR2 loops are SQVTM and ANQGSEA. From the cysteine through the phenylalanine, the CDR3 covers 16 amino acids. Only the CDR3 portion is preserved as DNA: 48 bases, with reading frame beginning at the first base. Compared with germline, V lacks 5 bases and J lacks 7 bases; bases without a gene match: 15. General conclusions and limits of the study: Contracting CD4+ clones were located mainly in the CM and EM memory subsets, whereas CD8+ clones were found to be enriched in EMRA. SARS-CoV-2 specificity of the second-wave clones peaking on day 37 was not confirmed. From day 15 to 85, contracting clones showed balanced CD4/CD8 phenotypes, whereas a second wave of clones that expanded from day 15 to 37 leaned towards CD4+. Some responding clones were detected in pre-infection memory, which suggested that pre-existing cross-reactive memory T cells had joined the SARS-CoV-2 response. Only a couple of mild cases were covered in the study, and larger cohorts including severe cases with pre-infection samples were considered necessary.

Rearrangement joined TRBV29-1 to TRBJ2-5, with 11 bases matching TRBD2. Input material: PBMCs or a T cell subset sorted from them (not recorded which). This receptor was identified in a man aged 18-30 years who had mild COVID-19 (a few samples of this study predate the infection). The sample titles of this study are shuffled in the database, so cell type and time point are left out; the donor was told from shared clones. The base sequence is TGCAGCGTTAATCTAGCGGGGGGCGCTTATAAGGGGACCCAGTACTTC. The resulting protein is CSVNLAGGAYKGTQYF.